One and the same sample provided the 26 T cell receptor beta chains below, sequenced in a study of blood T cell repertoires in COVID-19. Profiled with immunoSEQ multiplex PCR; TCRdb holds only in-frame clones, not every one. This table has tens of thousands of clones, approximately 88% appearing once. The sequenced sample consisted of peripheral blood. These receptors all stem from a man between 45 and 60 years old with active COVID-19.

This clone was recorded a few times. V usage is TRBV9 and J usage is TRBJ2-1; 9 bases agree with TRBD2. Looked up from germline, CDR1 is SGDLS and CDR2 is YYNGEE. V dropped 0 bases and J dropped 8; count of bases not matched to a gene: 15. The length of the CDR3 is 18 residues. The CDR3 DNA reads as TGTGCCAGCAGCGTAGATCCCTCGAAAGCGGGGGGACTCGATGAGCAGTTCTTC. The encoded protein is CASSVDPSKAGGLDEQFF.

V is TRBV5-1 and J is TRBJ2-7, with a weak D call TRBD2 (7 bases). Per the germline V gene, CDR1 is SGHRS and CDR2 is YFSETQ. Trimming took 5 bases from V and 0 from J, leaving 9 bases between them. CDR3 size: 13 residues. The CDR3 sequence: CASRGGPSYEQYF. CDR3 nucleotides: TGCGCCAGCAGGGGGGGGCCCTCCTACGAGCAGTACTTC.

The chain has TRBV20-1 and TRBJ1-1; TRBD1 is a possible D gene (5 bases). Germline CDR1 DFQATT, CDR2 SNEGSKA (reference sequence). CDR3 length equals 11 residues. V shed 4 bases and J shed 5 bases, with 8 bases lying between them. CDR3 coding DNA: TGCAGTGCTACAGGGCGTACTGAAGCTTTCTTT. Its protein is CSATGRTEAFF.

The rearrangement joins TRBV7-2 to TRBJ1-2, with 8 bases fitting TRBD1. This CDR3 is 14 amino acids long. The ends lost 5 bases at V and 8 bases at J; junction bases unmatched: 10. CDR1 and CDR2 (germline): SGHTA, FQGNSA. The CDR3 DNA follows: TGTGCCAGCAGCGGCCAGGGGGCCAATGGAGGCTACACCTTC. It codes for CASSGQGANGGYTF. The complete variable domain, with remaining parts taken from reference TRBV7-2 and TRBJ1-2, reads GAGVSQSPSNKVTEKGKDVELRCDPISGHTALYWYRQSLGQGLEFLIYFQGNSAPDKSGLPSDRFSAERTGGSVSTLTIQRTQQEDSAVYLCASSGQGANGGYTFGSGTRLTVV.

The gene calls are TRBV11-3 and TRBJ2-5; 7 nucleotides match TRBD2. The CDR3 length is 15 residues. Germline V gene lookup returns CDR1 SGHNT and CDR2 YENEEA. Trimming removed 1 base from V and 6 bases from J; junction bases left unmatched: 8. The CDR3 sequence is CASSLVGGFDQTQYF. DNA for the CDR3: TGTGCCAGCAGCTTAGTGGGGGGGTTCGACCAGACCCAGTACTTC.

The chain employs TRBV9 and TRBJ2-5, with no clear D. CDR3 length: 15 amino acids. Germline V gives CDR1 SGDLS, CDR2 YYNGEE. V was pared by 3 bases and J by 2 bases, with 14 bases between. The CDR3: CASSDDKKVQETQYF. CDR3 bases: TGTGCCAGCAGCGACGACAAAAAGGTACAAGAGACCCAGTACTTC.

This sequence joins TRBV5-4 and TRBJ2-7, with 9 bases lining up with TRBD1. There are 15 residues in the CDR3. Germline V CDR1 and CDR2: SGHNT, YYREEE (reference sequence). V was clipped by 2 bases and J by 0 bases; unmatched bases: 3. CDR3 sequence (DNA): TGTGCCAGCAGCTTCGGGACAGGGCTCTCCTACGAGCAGTACTTC. Amino acids: CASSFGTGLSYEQYF.

V and J are TRBV7-7 and TRBJ2-2; 7 nucleotides match TRBD2. The CDR3 has 14 amino acids. The junction had 5 bases not matched to a gene; V was cut back by 5 bases and J by 5 bases. Germline-derived CDR1 and CDR2 are SSHAT and FNYEAQ (reference sequence). CDR3 nucleotides: TGTGCCAGCAGCGAGAGCGGGGTGACCGGGGAGCTGTTTTTT. Translated: CASSESGVTGELFF.

This clone was detected only a few times. This rearrangement joins TRBV6-6 to TRBJ2-1; 9 nucleotides align to TRBD2. Germline CDR1 and CDR2: MNHNY and SVGAGI (reference sequence). The CDR3 length is 14 residues. The V segment lost 5 bases and the J segment 4 bases; nucleotides outside the gene matches: 3. The CDR3 DNA follows: TGTGCCAGCAGTGGGACTAGCCAGTACAATGAGCAGTTCTTC. Translation: CASSGTSQYNEQFF.

The J gene is TRBJ2-7, the V gene TRBV5-1, with D possibly matching TRBD2 (5 bases). The CDR3 contains 15 residues. V lost 0 bases, J lost 4 bases, and 14 bases lay in between. The V gene's germline CDR1 is SGHRS and CDR2 YFSETQ. The CDR3 DNA is TGCGCCAGCAGCTTGGCGCCCGGGATTGATTACGAGCAGTACTTC. Translation gives CASSLAPGIDYEQYF.

The chain carries TRBV5-6 and TRBJ2-4; TRBD2 agrees at 11 bases. This CDR3 comprises 19 residues. CDR1 and CDR2 from the germline V gene are SGHDT and YYEEEE. The trim removed 0 bases at V and 0 bases at J, leaving 8 bases unmatched. CDR3 in DNA: TGTGCCAGCAGCTTGGAGGGACTAGCGGAGGGAATAGCCAAAAACATTCAGTACTTC. Protein sequence: CASSLEGLAEGIAKNIQYF.

The V gene is TRBV10-1, the J gene TRBJ1-5; perhaps TRBD1 as D (5 bases). Trimming removed 9 bases at V and 3 bases at J, with 15 bases between. There are 14 residues in the CDR3. Germline CDR1 is WNHNN and CDR2 is SYGVQD (reference sequence). The DNA for the CDR3 is TGCGCCAGTGCCCAAGGGGATAACAATCAGCCCCAGCATTTT. It encodes CASAQGDNNQPQHF.

The chain couples TRBV9 to TRBJ2-1, with D perhaps TRBD1 (6 bases). Germline assignment: CDR1 SGDLS and CDR2 YYNGEE. The CDR3 extends over 14 amino acids. The ends were cut back, 4 bases at V and 3 bases at J, with 11 bases in the middle. CDR3 DNA sequence: TGTGCCAGCAGCCAAACAGGGCTCTACAATGAGCAGTTCTTC. Translating gives CASSQTGLYNEQFF.

The CDR3 reads CATSRDRSLRYGYTF. The DNA for the CDR3 is TGTGCCACCAGCAGAGATCGAAGCCTCCGCTATGGCTACACCTTC. The chain has TRBV15 and TRBJ1-2; no definite D call. Germline values: CDR1 LNHNV, CDR2 YYDKDF (reference sequence). V shed 0 bases and J shed 4 bases, with 12 bases lying between them. The CDR3 contains 15 residues.

The chain is built from TRBV7-2 and TRBJ2-6; a weak D match, TRBD1 (6 bases). The CDR3 is made up of 18 amino acids. Germline CDR1 reads SGHTA; CDR2 reads FQGNSA. V lost 1 base to trimming and J lost 0 bases, with 13 bases between them. CDR3 DNA sequence: TGTGCCAGCAGCTTAGTATGGGGGCAGAGCTCTGGGGCCAACGTCCTGACTTTC. Translated, it gives CASSLVWGQSSGANVLTF.

The chain carries TRBV13 and TRBJ2-3; 9 bases line up with TRBD1. V shed 5 bases and J 3 bases; nucleotides not matched to a gene: 9. Germline V gene data show CDR1 as PRHDT and CDR2 as FYEKMQ (reference sequence). The CDR3 is 16 residues long. CDR3: CASSAPGQGGTDTQYF. The DNA of the CDR3 is TGTGCCAGCAGCGCCCCGGGACAGGGTGGGACAGATACGCAGTATTTT.

In nucleotides, the CDR3 is TGTGCCAGTCGTCCCAACAGGGGCCGTGGCACTGAAGCTTTCTTT. Amino acid sequence: CASRPNRGRGTEAFF. The rearrangement uses TRBV7-7 and TRBJ1-1; 7 bases are shared with TRBD1. The CDR3 covers 15 residues. The germline CDR1 and CDR2 sequences are SSHAT and FNYEAQ (reference sequence). The V and J ends lost 9 bases and 4 bases, in that order; junction bases with no gene match: 14.

This clone was seen once. The rearrangement joins TRBV27 to TRBJ2-5; no firm D call. The V and J ends lost 5 bases and 1 base respectively, with 11 bases between them. CDR1 is MNHEY, CDR2 SMNVEV, per germline (reference sequence). The CDR3 is 14 residues long. CDR3 in DNA: TGTGCCAGCAGTAAACGGGTTACCCAAGAGACCCAGTACTTC. Translating gives CASSKRVTQETQYF.

This clone was found once. This sequence joins TRBV19 and TRBJ2-3; possible D gene TRBD2, 6 bases. Trimming took 3 bases from V and 1 from J, leaving 11 bases between them. Germline V gene data show CDR1 as LNHDA and CDR2 as SQIVND (reference sequence). The CDR3 consists of 15 residues. Here the CDR3 DNA reads TGTGCCAGTAGTATCGGGGGTTGGGGCACAGATACGCAGTATTTT. Translating it yields CASSIGGWGTDTQYF.

The V call is TRBV12-5, the J call TRBJ1-3; TRBD1 matches 7 bases. Germline CDR1 is LGHNT and CDR2 is FRNRAP. Germline trimming cut 6 bases from V and 0 bases from J; bases unmatched to any gene: 17. The CDR3 length is 19 residues. In DNA form, the CDR3 reads TGTGCTAGTGGCTCCCACAGGGGCTCCCCGATTTTCTCTGGAAACACCATATATTTT. Translating gives CASGSHRGSPIFSGNTIYF.

J is TRBJ1-5 and V is TRBV4-2, with a tentative D call TRBD1 (5 bases). Trimming left V 3 bases short and J 4 bases short, with 16 bases between. CDR1 is LGHNA, CDR2 YNFKEQ, per germline. This CDR3 contains 16 residues. The CDR3 loop is CASSHTSGTYNQPQHF. The CDR3 DNA follows: TGTGCCAGCAGCCACACCTCCGGGACTTATAATCAGCCCCAGCATTTT.

The rearrangement links TRBV28 to TRBJ2-7, with 7 bases fitting TRBD1. This CDR3 is 13 amino acids long. The germline gives CDR1 MDHEN, CDR2 SYDVKM. V shed 6 bases and J 6 bases; nucleotides not matched to a gene: 8. Here the CDR3 DNA reads TGTGCCAGCAGACAAAGACAGGGCGGCGAGCAGTACTTC. It is translated as CASRQRQGGEQYF.

The chain employs TRBV25-1 and TRBJ2-2; 11 positions agree with TRBD1. Germline trimming cut 5 bases from V and 4 bases from J; bases unmatched to any gene: 6. The CDR3 totals 16 residues. CDR1 is MGHDK and CDR2 is SYGVNS in the germline V gene. DNA for the CDR3: TGTGCCAGCAGTTCCGGGACAGGGGGGACCACCGGGGAGCTGTTTTTT. Protein: CASSSGTGGTTGELFF.

V usage is TRBV5-5 and J usage is TRBJ2-1, with 8 bases aligning to TRBD2. Losses at the gene ends were 5 bases for V and 7 bases for J; bases not matched to a gene: 11. Germline V lookup: CDR1 SGHKS, CDR2 YYEKEE (reference sequence). The CDR3 has 15 residues. The CDR3 here is CASSTGTSPANEQFF. CDR3 nucleotide sequence: TGTGCCAGCAGTACCGGGACTAGTCCCGCAAATGAGCAGTTCTTC.

The gene calls are TRBV18 and TRBJ1-1; D ambiguous. Trimming stripped 0 bases from V and 8 bases from J, with 7 bases between. In germline, CDR1 is KGHSH, CDR2 LQKENI. The CDR3 covers 12 residues. DNA for the CDR3: TGTGCCAGCTCACCACCAACCCGGGAAGCTTTCTTT. Protein product: CASSPPTREAFF.

The chain links TRBV13 to TRBJ2-2; TRBD1 matches 7 bases. The CDR3 runs to 15 residues. Trimming cost V 4 bases and J 6 bases; bases outside gene matches: 8. Germline V gives CDR1 PRHDT, CDR2 FYEKMQ (reference sequence). The CDR3 sequence is CASSSRGTVAGELFF. CDR3 nucleotide sequence: TGTGCCAGCAGCTCGAGGGGGACAGTAGCCGGGGAGCTGTTTTTT.